This TCR beta chain originates from a study of OX40 agonist ivuxolimab in advanced cancers. Unmatched junction bases numbered 11, after V lost 5 bases and J lost 6 bases. CDR1 LNHDA and CDR2 SQIVND come from the germline V gene (reference sequence). The CDR3 totals 15 residues. Method: immunoSEQ multiplex PCR; TCRdb's copy keeps in-frame clones and lacks some. The data hold around 21,000 clones, with 85% to 90% observed a single time. The chain employs TRBV19 and TRBJ2-7; 9 nucleotides match TRBD1. The sequencing used CD4+ or CD8+ T cells sorted from blood, collected in a trial of the OX40 agonist ivuxolimab. The sequence was obtained from an adult with an advanced solid tumor such as melanoma, head and neck, liver or kidney cancer. The CDR3 here is CASSWSGQGIFEQYF. CDR3 sequence (DNA): TGTGCCAGTAGTTGGTCGGGACAGGGTATTTTCGAGCAGTACTTC.